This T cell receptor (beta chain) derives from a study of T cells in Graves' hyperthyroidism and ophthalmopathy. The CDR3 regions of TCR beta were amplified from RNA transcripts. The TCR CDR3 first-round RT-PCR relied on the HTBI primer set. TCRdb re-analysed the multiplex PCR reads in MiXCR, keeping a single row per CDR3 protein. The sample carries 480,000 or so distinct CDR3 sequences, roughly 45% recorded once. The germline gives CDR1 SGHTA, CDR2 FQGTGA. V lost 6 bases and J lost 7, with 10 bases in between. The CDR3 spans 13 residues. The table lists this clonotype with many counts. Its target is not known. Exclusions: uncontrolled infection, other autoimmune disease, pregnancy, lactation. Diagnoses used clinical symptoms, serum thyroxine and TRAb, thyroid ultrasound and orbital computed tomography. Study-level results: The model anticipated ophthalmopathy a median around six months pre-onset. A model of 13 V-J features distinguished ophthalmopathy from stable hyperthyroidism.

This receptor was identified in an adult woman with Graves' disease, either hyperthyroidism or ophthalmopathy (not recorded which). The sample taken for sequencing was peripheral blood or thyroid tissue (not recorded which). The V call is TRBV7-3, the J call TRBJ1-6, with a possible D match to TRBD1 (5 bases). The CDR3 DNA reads TGTGCCAGCAGATTGGGGCGCAATTCACCCCTCCACTTT. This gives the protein CASRLGRNSPLHF.